Reported below is one TCR beta chain. Antigen specificity is unknown. This record belongs to a study of vaccination and CD4 T cells after COVID-19. Overall study results and limits: From a median of roughly 21 to 40, SARS-CoV-2-reactive clonotypes increased, though not significantly.

Treatment reported: approximately nine-day PBMC culture with coronavirus spike peptide pools or control peptides (ViraFEST assay). Sequenced with the Oncomine TCR Beta short-read assay was DNA taken from cultured CD4+ T cells. Extraction of genomic DNA was performed on cultured CD4+ T cells. Using its own MiXCR run on the PCR reads, TCRdb lists one record per CDR3 protein. The sample lists 9,900 or so distinct CDR3 sequences, 30% seen once, with about 9.8% in the top ten. This TCR was sampled from a human donor who had recovered from COVID-19. The starting material was CD4+ T cells from blood, cultured in vitro, obtained after SARS-CoV-2 vaccination.

Here the CDR3 reads CSALPPSSYNSPLHF. The CDR3 DNA reads TGCAGTGCTCTCCCCCCTAGCTCCTATAATTCACCCCTCCACTTT. This chain joins TRBV20-1 and TRBJ1-6; D is undetermined. V was pared by 5 bases and J by 0 bases, with 11 bases between. Germline CDR1 and CDR2: DFQATT and SNEGSKA (reference sequence). The CDR3 is made up of 15 amino acids.